What follows are 4 T cell receptor beta chains derived from one specimen sequenced in a study of identical twins. TCRdb analysed the 5' RACE reads with MiXCR anew, one entry per CDR3 protein. The sample records approximately 260,000 distinct CDR3 sequences, about 8.3% being singletons. Separately, the same data were catalogued under a study of yellow fever vaccine responses in identical twins.

Sequenced: CD8+ T cells sorted from blood. All receptors come from a woman under 30 in good health.

This clonotype was counted a few times. This chain uses TRBV28 with TRBJ1-2; weak D call: TRBD1 (5 bases). This CDR3 contains 14 residues. Germline V lookup: CDR1 MDHEN, CDR2 SYDVKM. The V end lost 6 bases, the J end lost 4 bases, and 15 bases lay between the germline ends. Written as DNA, the CDR3 is TGTGCCAGCAGCCCGCTGGGGGTGAGCTATGGCTACACCTTC. This translates into CASSPLGVSYGYTF.

Concerning this clonotype itself: A read error is possible here, since a much larger clone lies one base away. CDR3 nucleotides: TGTGCCAGCAGCGTAGGGCCGGCTTCTAACTATGGCTACACCTTC. The encoded protein is CASSVGPASNYGYTF. V gene TRBV9 combines with J gene TRBJ1-2; D remains unclear. V was pared by 0 bases and J by 0 bases, with 9 bases between. The CDR3 has 15 residues. The germline V gene encodes CDR1 SGDLS and CDR2 YYNGEE.

The CDR3 region is CSATGQDLPYEQYF. CDR3 DNA sequence: TGCAGTGCTACTGGACAGGACCTACCCTACGAGCAGTACTTC. The chain employs TRBV20-1 and TRBJ2-7, with TRBD1 identical over 7 bases. The junction had 8 bases not matched to a gene; V was cut back by 4 bases and J by 2 bases. Germline V gives CDR1 DFQATT, CDR2 SNEGSKA (reference sequence). The CDR3 sequence is 14 residues long.

This chain uses TRBV27 with TRBJ1-2; D not certain. The CDR3 extends over 13 amino acids. Germline CDR1 reads MNHEY; CDR2 reads SMNVEV (reference sequence). V was shortened by 6 bases and J by 3 bases, with 11 bases between the two germline ends. The CDR3 DNA reads as TGTGCCAGCAGCGCGGGCAGCTACTATGGCTACACCTTC. This gives the protein CASSAGSYYGYTF.